This T cell receptor (beta chain) is drawn from a study of blood T cell repertoires in COVID-19. Study as a whole: Sources were T cells, B-cell-depleted T cells, or PBMCs; the material itself was cDNA or gDNA.

CDR1 is SGHAT, CDR2 FQNNGV, per germline. V lost 8 bases and J 3 bases, leaving 19 bases between the germline ends. The CDR3 covers 15 residues. TCRdb's copy holds only in-frame clones and misses some; the assay was immunoSEQ multiplex PCR. Counted here are fewer than 200,000 clones, roughly 80% occurring once; the ten biggest clones make up 4% to 4.5%. The V gene is TRBV11-2, the J gene TRBJ1-2; D unresolved. The TCR originated in a woman between 45 and 65 years old who had recovered from COVID-19. Material: PBMCs or T cells enriched from blood (not recorded which). CDR3 nucleotides: TGTGCCAGCCGGCGAGGGTCCCAGCCCGACTATGGCTACACCTTC. Translation gives CASRRGSQPDYGYTF. The whole variable domain, filled in from reference TRBV11-2 and TRBJ1-2, reads EAGVAQSPRYKIIEKRQSVAFWCNPISGHATLYWYQQILGQGPKLLIQFQNNGVVDDSQLPKDRFSAERLKGVDSTLKIQPAKLEDSAVYLCASRRGSQPDYGYTFGSGTRLTVV.